The present entry profiles one TCR beta chain with its context. This sample stems from a study of radiotherapy plus CTLA-4 blockade in lung cancer. V lost 6 bases to trimming and J lost 3 bases; unmatched junction nucleotides: 7. CDR1 is KGHSH and CDR2 is LQKENI in the germline V gene. This CDR3 comprises 14 residues. Sequencing was performed with immunoSEQ multiplex PCR; in TCRdb, only in-frame clones are kept and a portion is missing. This sample has roughly 98,000 clones; 82% occur once, and the top ten carry 3% to 4%. The material was peripheral blood, obtained from a patient treated with radiotherapy plus ipilimumab. The chain joins TRBV18 to TRBJ1-2, with 7 bases matching TRBD1. This clonotype originated in a human donor with non-small cell lung cancer who had a partial response to radiotherapy plus ipilimumab. CDR3 residues: CASSPIQGYYGYTF. The CDR3 DNA sequence: TGTGCCAGCTCCCCGATACAGGGGTACTATGGCTACACCTTC.